This T cell receptor (beta chain) originates from a study of blood T cell repertoires in COVID-19. Across the study: COVID-19 samples collected from the United States, Italy and Spain covered acute and convalescent phases. Sample material is recorded as cDNA or gDNA derived from T cells, B-cell-depleted T cells, or PBMCs.

Per the study methods: Nucleated cell number was recorded as an estimate derived from reference gene primer amplification. Repertoires were generated with immunoSEQ multiplex PCR, while TCRdb's copy carries only in-frame clones and drops some. D and trimming come from the DNA, and the V and J calls and clone size come from that table. The sample holds roughly 330,000 clones, about 84% seen once. This CDR3 has 15 residues. The germline V gene encodes CDR1 LNHDA and CDR2 SQIVND (reference sequence). J lost 4 bases, V lost 5 bases, and 6 bases had no gene match. This chain uses TRBV19 with TRBJ2-2; 8 nucleotides line up with TRBD1. The sequenced material came from peripheral blood. The clonotype was recovered from a woman in her forties or fifties with acute or convalescent COVID-19. The CDR3 sequence is CASSPRTGPTGELFF. CDR3 nucleotides: TGTGCCAGTAGTCCACGGACAGGGCCCACCGGGGAGCTGTTTTTT.